This T cell receptor beta chain was documented in a study of T-cell memory formation after mild COVID-19. V was cut by 1 base and J by 4 bases, with 13 bases left in between. This CDR3 spans 15 amino acids. The V gene's germline CDR1 is LNHDA and CDR2 SQIVND (reference sequence). Constant-segment-primed 5'RACE gave TCR alpha and TCR beta cDNA libraries with sample barcodes and UMIs. TCRdb analysed the 5' RACE reads with MiXCR anew, one entry per CDR3 protein. The data contain about 320,000 distinct CDR3 sequences, 14% of them singletons. On this clonotype itself: The target antigen is unknown.

Whole-study results and caveats: Day 15 to 85 contracting clones showed balanced CD4/CD8; later expanders leaned CD4+. Mostly located in CM and EM were contracting CD4+ clones, with contracting CD8+ clones located in EMRA.

The sample was PBMCs or a T cell subset sorted from them (not recorded which). The chain employs TRBV19 and TRBJ1-2; a possible D gene is TRBD1 (5 bases). The source of this sequence is a man aged 18 to 29 who had mild COVID-19 (a few samples of this study predate the infection). Cell type and time point are not known. The CDR3 reads CASSIGTGRSYGYTF. CDR3 DNA sequence: TGTGCCAGTAGTATAGGTACGGGACGGTCCTATGGCTACACCTTC.